This TCR beta chain was found in a study of blood T cell repertoires in COVID-19. On the study more broadly: Spain, Italy and the United States supplied samples that represented acute and convalescent COVID-19. Nucleic acid was either cDNA or gDNA, and it came from T cells, B-cell-depleted T cells, or PBMCs.

This CDR3 comprises 15 residues. CDR1 is SGHDT, CDR2 YYEEEE, per germline. The V gene lost 4 bases and the J gene lost 3 bases, with 16 bases spanning the gap. Original handling: Quantification of nucleated cells was approximated via reference gene primer amplification. Method: immunoSEQ multiplex PCR; TCRdb's copy keeps in-frame clones and lacks some. V, J and clone size are taken as reported in that table, and D and trimming were inferred from the DNA itself. The sample includes some 160,000 clones, roughly 75% of them seen just once. The sample consisted of peripheral blood. This receptor was identified in a man between 65 and 85 years old with active or convalescent COVID-19. This chain connects TRBV5-6 to TRBJ1-2; D gene unclear. CDR3 protein: CASSRGLAWDYGYTF. In nucleotides, the CDR3 is TGTGCCAGCAGCAGAGGACTCGCATGGGACTATGGCTACACCTTC. Filled out from reference TRBV5-6 and TRBJ1-2, the complete variable domain reads DAGVTQSPTHLIKTRGQQVTLRCSPKSGHDTVSWYQQALGQGPQFIFQYYEEEERQRGNFPDRFSGHQFPNYSSELNVNALLLGDSALYLCASSRGLAWDYGYTFGSGTRLTVV.